The 11 T cell receptor beta chains below were found in one sample sequenced in a study of blood T cells in healthy people across ages. PCR was performed a second time for about 6 to 12 cycles using a sample-barcoded 5' primer and a J-beta primer mix. One entry per CDR3 protein, called by TCRdb with MiXCR from the 5' RACE reads. This table holds some 1.8 million distinct CDR3 sequences, roughly two fifths found once. Sequenced input: blood. Receptor source: a human donor in good health.

This rearrangement joins TRBV7-2 to TRBJ2-7, with D perhaps given as TRBD1 or TRBD2 (5 bases each). V lost 2 bases to trimming and J lost 5 bases, with 19 bases between them. The germline gives CDR1 SGHTA, CDR2 FQGNSA. The CDR3 is 16 residues long. CDR3 nucleotides: TGTGCCAGCAGCTTATGGGGAATACCCGAGGGGAACGAGCAGTACTTC. It encodes CASSLWGIPEGNEQYF.

The chain joins TRBV3-1 to TRBJ2-4; D not resolved. The closer fit of TRBJ2-5 to the DNA end suggests the J call may be wrong. Germline-derived CDR1 and CDR2 are LGHDT and YNNKEL (reference sequence). This CDR3 has 15 amino acids. CDR3 in amino acids: CASSQDLKSRETQYF. The CDR3 nucleotides read TGTGCCAGCAGCCAAGATCTTAAGAGCAGAGAGACCCAGTACTTC.

The chain employs TRBV5-1 and TRBJ2-3; 15 bases match TRBD2. From germline, CDR1 is SGHRS and CDR2 YFSETQ. Trimming took 2 bases from V and 5 from J; bases not matched to a gene: 6. This CDR3 is 17 amino acids long. The CDR3 nucleotides read TGCGCCAGCAGCTTAAGGACTAGCGGGGGGGAAGGAGATACGCAGTATTTT. This translates into CASSLRTSGGEGDTQYF. Full variable domain (missing parts from reference TRBV5-1 and TRBJ2-3): KAGVTQTPRYLIKTRGQQVTLSCSPISGHRSVSWYQQTPGQGLQFLFEYFSETQRNKGNFPGRFSGRQFSNSRSEMNVSTLELGDSALYLCASSLRTSGGEGDTQYFGPGTRLTVL.

This clonotype has more than one count but fewer than ten. The chain combines TRBV7-2 with TRBJ2-7; D call uncertain. V lost 1 base to trimming and J lost 7 bases, with 11 bases between them. Germline V gene data show CDR1 as SGHTA and CDR2 as FQGNSA. CDR3 size: 13 residues. As DNA, the CDR3 is TGTGCCAGCAGCTTAGAAGGAGCCTGGGAGCAGTACTTC. It encodes CASSLEGAWEQYF.

The chain combines TRBV12-3 or TRBV12-4 with TRBJ1-4; TRBD1 matches 7 bases. There are 13 residues in the CDR3. Germline trimming cut 7 bases from V and 7 bases from J; bases unmatched to any gene: 6. The CDR3 DNA is TGTGCCAGCAAGAGAGGGGGCGTTGAAAAACTGTTTTTT. It yields the protein CASKRGGVEKLFF.

The chain links TRBV6-6 to TRBJ2-3; D is possibly TRBD1 or TRBD2 (5 bases each). V was shortened by 6 bases and J by 4 bases, with 8 bases between the two germline ends. The CDR3 runs to 12 residues. Germline assignment: CDR1 MNHNY and CDR2 SVGAGI (reference sequence). The CDR3: CASRSGPDTQYF. In nucleotides, the CDR3 is TGTGCCAGCAGATCGGGGCCAGATACGCAGTATTTT.

This chain connects TRBV12-5 to TRBJ1-4; D gene ambiguous. The CDR3 consists of 12 residues. V was trimmed by 1 base and J by 8 bases, leaving 5 bases between them. Germline V gene lookup returns CDR1 LGHNT and CDR2 FRNRAP. For the CDR3, the DNA is TGTGCTAGTGGTTTGGCCCGAGAAAAACTGTTTTTT. Translated, it gives CASGLAREKLFF.

This clonotype was seen once. This may be a read error: a much more frequent sequence differs by one nucleotide. The V gene is TRBV5-1, the J gene TRBJ1-2; TRBD1 might be the D (5 bases). Looked up from germline, CDR1 is SGHRS and CDR2 is YFSETQ. Trimming cost V 10 bases and J 3 bases, with 16 bases left between them. The CDR3 runs 13 residues. The CDR3 protein is CAPRIDRDYGYTF. CDR3 nucleotide sequence: TGCGCCCCGAGGATCGACAGAGACTATGGCTACACCTTC.

In regard to this clonotype: At one end the junction does not follow the germline gene, possibly because of a read error. This chain connects TRBV5-6 to TRBJ2-3, with D perhaps assigned TRBD1 or TRBD2 (6 bases each). CDR3 length: 16 residues. Per germline, CDR1 SGHDT and CDR2 YYEEEE. This chain's CDR3 is CASSPLGGPETGTQYF. The CDR3 DNA follows: TGTGCCAGCAGCCCTCTGGGGGGACCGGAGACAGGTACGCAGTATTTT.

Only a few counts were recorded for this clonotype. The DNA is left out, because the CDR3 cannot be placed on it with certainty; the CDR3 is given as TCRdb lists it. The chain carries TRBV5-5 and TRBJ2-1; the DNA was not compared with TRBD2, the D call given in the table. In germline, CDR1 is SGHKS, CDR2 YYEKEE (reference sequence). The length of the CDR3 is 14 amino acids, counting both ends. This CDR3 reads CASSLVAGGSIPFF.

The CDR3 DNA is TGTGCCAGCAGTGGGACAGGAGGCCCATACACTGAAGCTTTCTTT. This sequence encodes CASSGTGGPYTEAFF. V usage is TRBV2 and J usage is TRBJ1-1; TRBD1 agrees at 7 bases. After removal of 4 bases from V and 3 bases from J, the junction contained 8 bases not matched to a gene. Germline assignment: CDR1 SNHLY and CDR2 FYNNEI. The CDR3 sequence is 15 residues long.